These T cell receptor beta chains were read from a single sample in a study of type 1 regulatory T cells. TCRdb ran MiXCR on the reads and lists one entry per CDR3 protein. The data hold 90,000 to 100,000 distinct CDR3 sequences, with about 28% observed a single time. The sample consisted of CD4+ T cells, either the whole sample or a sorted fraction (not recorded which). The origin of the receptors is a human donor in good health. Each CDR3 is given with its conserved first and last residue. The order of the fields is D gene, V gene, CDR3 protein. A D gene is named only where the DNA matches it firmly.

. TRBV28 CASRTDGNQPQHF
. TRBV20-1 CSARVPGLGQPQHF
TRBD1 TRBV6-5 CASSYGGRGETQYF
. TRBV20-1 CSAAPRFSRITDTQYF
. TRBV11-2 CASSRVGSYNEQFF
. TRBV5-1 CASSLEGLIDTQYF
. TRBV5-6 CASSLPLSPYEQYF
. TRBV6-5 CASSYTQTRTYEQYF
TRBD2 TRBV25-1 CASRGLAGYNEQFF
TRBD1 TRBV5-1 CASSASQGANTGELFF
TRBD2 TRBV5-1 CASSLGAGGRHNEQFF
. TRBV7-9 CASSFSTGGELFF
. TRBV10-3 CAISESSDTQYF
. TRBV5-5 CASSWASTDNEQFF
. TRBV12-3/TRBV12-4 CASSPYLGGALLAKNIQYF
TRBD2 TRBV7-9 CASSFQSGSSTDTQYF
. TRBV4-3 CASSQVAGINEQFF
. TRBV7-8 CASSLVKDNEQFF
TRBD2 TRBV20-1 CSTVIGLAGGTQYF
. TRBV20-1 CSAQGADRTQYF
TRBD2 TRBV20-1 CSARVAGGGYEQYF
. TRBV6-6 CASSSGTASSYEQYF
. TRBV7-2 CASSSSLNTDTQYF
. TRBV20-1 CSASGGEVDTQYF
. TRBV7-3 CASSLGSSADYEQYF
. TRBV7-2 CASSLTSNTGELFF
TRBD2 TRBV24-1 CATSIAGGETQYF
. TRBV7-2 CASSFLPAPTNEKLFF
. TRBV6-2/TRBV6-3 CASSLEDPTVTDTQYF
. TRBV11-2 CASSPSSYNEQFF
. TRBV6-4 CASSEEGGTEAFF
. TRBV5-5 CASSLAALTEQYF
TRBD2 TRBV24-1 CATSDLAGGRHEQFF